These T cell receptor beta chains were read from a single sample in a study of cytomegalovirus exposure and HLA in healthy donors. Sequencing was performed with immunoSEQ multiplex PCR; in TCRdb, only in-frame clones are kept and a portion is missing. The table lists tens of thousands of clones, 80% to 90% of them singletons, with around 6% in the top ten. The sequenced sample consisted of PBMCs. All receptors derive from a woman aged 18 to 35 in good health and CMV-seropositive. CDR3s include the opening cysteine and the closing phenylalanine or tryptophan. A D gene is named only where the DNA matches it firmly.

-	TRBV6-1	TRBJ1-6	CASSGSQGLSPLHF
-	TRBV27	TRBJ2-6	CASSLFVGSGANVLTF
-	TRBV28	TRBJ2-7	CASSSGYEQYF
-	TRBV6-5	TRBJ2-5	CASSNPGHEETQYF
-	TRBV5-1	TRBJ2-3	CASSSTGTSTDTQYF
-	TRBV7-8	TRBJ1-4	CASSPTGLGEKLFF
TRBD2	TRBV27	TRBJ2-2	CASSSSSGTRELFF
TRBD1	TRBV10-3	TRBJ1-2	CAISEGDRNYGYTF
TRBD1	TRBV25-1	TRBJ1-1	CASSDPGTAQGKAFF
-	TRBV6-1	TRBJ2-3	CASSEGTQGGDTQYF
-	TRBV19	TRBJ1-2	CASTPLADYGYTF
-	TRBV7-9	TRBJ2-1	CASSPDRYNEQFF
-	TRBV15	TRBJ1-4	CATSRTTQGVNEKLFF
TRBD1	TRBV6-4	TRBJ1-5	CASSDWGGTGGPISNQPQHF
TRBD2	TRBV29-1	TRBJ2-1	CSAKTPRLAEYNEQFF
-	TRBV2	TRBJ1-5	CASSDQGQPQHF
-	TRBV9	TRBJ2-2	CASSPVTEITGELFF
TRBD1	TRBV7-3	TRBJ2-7	CASSSGTGGAEQYF
TRBD2	TRBV19	TRBJ2-3	CASSVQLAGSTDTQYF
-	TRBV7-2	TRBJ1-2	CARSLDSPIYGSTF
TRBD2	TRBV18	TRBJ2-2	CASYKSPKLARELFF
-	TRBV6-5	TRBJ2-3	CASRRGRADTQYF
TRBD1	TRBV9	TRBJ2-2	CASSGPGGDTGELFF
TRBD1	TRBV27	TRBJ2-7	CASGTGGYEQYF
-	TRBV5-1	TRBJ1-1	CASRAAGDTEAFF
TRBD1	TRBV7-9	TRBJ1-6	CASSGHRGANSPLHF
TRBD1	TRBV18	TRBJ2-5	CASSPPGQGGETQYF
TRBD2	TRBV7-9	TRBJ2-1	CASRGGGYNEQFF
TRBD1	TRBV9	TRBJ2-7	CASSPRDRGRGSYEQYF